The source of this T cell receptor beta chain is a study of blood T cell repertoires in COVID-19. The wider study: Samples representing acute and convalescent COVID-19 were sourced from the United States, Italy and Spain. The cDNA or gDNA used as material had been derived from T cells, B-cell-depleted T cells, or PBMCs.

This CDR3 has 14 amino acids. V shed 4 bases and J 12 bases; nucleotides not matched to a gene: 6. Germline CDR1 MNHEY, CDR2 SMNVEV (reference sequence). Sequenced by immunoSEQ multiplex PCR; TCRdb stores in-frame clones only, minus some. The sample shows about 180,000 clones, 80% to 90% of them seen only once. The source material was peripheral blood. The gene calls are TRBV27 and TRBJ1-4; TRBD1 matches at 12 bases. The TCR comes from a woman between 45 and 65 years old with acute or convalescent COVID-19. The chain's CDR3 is CASSSLRDRGQLFF. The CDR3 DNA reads TGTGCCAGCAGTTCGCTCCGGGACAGGGGGCAACTGTTTTTT.